The next 30 T cell receptor beta chains were all read from a single sample in a study of shared clonotypes between healthy human individuals. Assay: immunoSEQ multiplex PCR; the TCRdb copy retains only in-frame clones and omits some. The sample holds a few hundred thousand clones; about 95% are singletons and the top ten take 0.085% to 0.11%. As defined, naive CD8 cells were CD45RO-negative and positively selected for CCR7, with terminally differentiated effector memory CD45RA+ cells excluded. Specimen: naive CD8+ T cells sorted from blood. These receptors all stem from a woman younger than 45 in good health.

The chain uses TRBV27 and TRBJ2-2; D possibly corresponds to TRBD2 (5 bases). The CDR3 extends over 15 amino acids. The germline gives CDR1 MNHEY, CDR2 SMNVEV (reference sequence). V lost 2 bases and J 5 bases, leaving 12 bases between the germline ends. The CDR3 loop is CASSLTGKYTGELFF. The CDR3 region has the DNA TGTGCCAGCAGTTTAACCGGGAAATATACCGGGGAGCTGTTTTTT.

The V and J genes are TRBV29-1 and TRBJ2-3, with D perhaps matching TRBD2 (5 bases). Germline CDR1 and CDR2: SQVTM and ANQGSEA. V dropped 8 bases and J dropped 6 bases, with 12 bases sitting between them. The CDR3 runs 11 residues. Here the CDR3 reads CSTRAVDTQYF. The DNA for the CDR3 is TGCAGCACGAGGGCCGTGGATACGCAGTATTTT.

The chain carries TRBV7-3 and TRBJ1-1, with unresolved D. The CDR3 is made up of 14 amino acids. Germline CDR1 and CDR2: SGHTA and FQGTGA. Trimming removed 1 base from V and 1 base from J, with 7 bases in between. The CDR3: CASSLRPGNTEAFF. CDR3 DNA sequence: TGTGCCAGCAGCTTAAGGCCAGGGAACACTGAAGCTTTCTTT.

The V call is TRBV15, the J call TRBJ2-1; D perhaps matches TRBD1 (6 bases). The CDR3 covers 14 residues. In germline, CDR1 is LNHNV, CDR2 YYDKDF (reference sequence). The ends were cut back, 5 bases at V and 4 bases at J, with 12 bases in the middle. This CDR3 is CATSDGTPYNEQFF. The CDR3 bases are TGTGCCACCAGCGACGGGACACCGTACAATGAGCAGTTCTTC.

This chain uses TRBV5-4 with TRBJ2-7, with 9 bases lining up with TRBD1. V lost 2 bases to trimming and J lost 3 bases; unmatched junction nucleotides: 3. The CDR3 consists of 14 residues. CDR1 is SGHNT, CDR2 YYREEE, per germline (reference sequence). CDR3 sequence reads: CASSLRDRVYEQYF. CDR3 nucleotide sequence: TGTGCCAGCAGCTTAAGGGACAGGGTCTACGAGCAGTACTTC. The variable domain in full, completed from reference TRBV5-4 and TRBJ2-7, reads ETGVTQSPTHLIKTRGQQVTLRCSSQSGHNTVSWYQQALGQGPQFIFQYYREEENGRGNFPPRFSGLQFPNYSSELNVNALELDDSALYLCASSLRDRVYEQYFGPGTRLTVT.

The chain uses TRBV9 and TRBJ2-1; 12 bases fit TRBD2. The V segment lost 0 bases and the J segment 0 bases; nucleotides outside the gene matches: 7. CDR1 SGDLS and CDR2 YYNGEE come from the germline V gene. The CDR3 totals 19 residues. CDR3 nucleotide sequence: TGTGCCAGCAGCGTAGGGACTAGCGGGACCAACCCCTCCTACAATGAGCAGTTCTTC. This gives the protein CASSVGTSGTNPSYNEQFF.

This chain connects TRBV2 to TRBJ2-1; 8 bases are shared with TRBD2. The germline V gene encodes CDR1 SNHLY and CDR2 FYNNEI. This CDR3 contains 16 residues. The J segment lost 2 bases and the V segment lost 3 bases, leaving 6 bases of the junction unmatched. CDR3 sequence: CASSDPAGETYNEQFF. CDR3 DNA sequence: TGTGCCAGCAGTGACCCAGCGGGAGAAACCTACAATGAGCAGTTCTTC.

The chain is built from TRBV2 and TRBJ2-3, with a tentative D call TRBD2 (5 bases). The CDR3 contains 17 residues. CDR1 SNHLY and CDR2 FYNNEI come from the germline V gene. Trimming took 3 bases from V and 2 from J, leaving 18 bases between them. CDR3 sequence reads: CASSDWENPGNTDTQYF. Written as DNA, the CDR3 is TGTGCCAGCAGTGACTGGGAGAATCCTGGGAACACAGATACGCAGTATTTT.

The CDR3 reads CASSLGPLGSGANVLTF. As DNA, the CDR3 is TGTGCCAGCAGCTTAGGCCCCTTGGGCTCTGGGGCCAACGTCCTGACTTTC. J is TRBJ2-6 and V is TRBV13; D not resolved. The CDR3 extends over 17 amino acids. The V gene's germline CDR1 is PRHDT and CDR2 FYEKMQ (reference sequence). Trimming stripped 0 bases from V and 0 bases from J, with 9 bases between.

To note about this clone: This sample includes further DNA sequences coding for the same CDR3. This chain links TRBV13 with TRBJ2-3, with no clear D. The germline CDR1 and CDR2 sequences are PRHDT and FYEKMQ (reference sequence). V was shortened by 5 bases and J by 4 bases, with 7 bases between the two germline ends. The CDR3 has 12 residues. For the CDR3, the DNA is TGTGCCAGCAGCCGCCCCCCAGATACGCAGTATTTT. This codes for CASSRPPDTQYF.

With respect to this clone: The same CDR3 can be traced to other DNA sequences in this sample. The chain carries TRBV7-9 and TRBJ2-7, with D unresolved. CDR3 length equals 14 residues. Trimming took off 2 bases at V and 0 bases at J, with 8 bases between the two ends. Germline V gene sequence: CDR1 SEHNR, CDR2 FQNEAQ (reference sequence). The CDR3 region is CASSLRGPSYEQYF. In nucleotides, the CDR3 is TGTGCCAGCAGCTTACGAGGCCCCTCCTACGAGCAGTACTTC.

The V call is TRBV27, the J call TRBJ1-6, with 8 bases that match TRBD1. The CDR3 extends over 16 amino acids. Germline CDR1 reads MNHEY; CDR2 reads SMNVEV (reference sequence). V trimming: 8 bases; J trimming: 7 bases; junction bases outside the gene matches: 13. The CDR3 spells CASARTGWGVNSPLHF. In DNA form, the CDR3 reads TGTGCCAGCGCCCGGACAGGGTGGGGGGTGAATTCACCCCTCCACTTT.

CDR3: CASSAGVNEKLFF. CDR3 bases: TGTGCCAGCAGTGCAGGGGTAAATGAAAAACTGTTTTTT. The rearrangement links TRBV2 to TRBJ1-4; possibly TRBD1 for D (6 bases). Germline CDR1 and CDR2: SNHLY and FYNNEI. V was clipped by 4 bases and J by 5 bases, with 8 bases between them. The CDR3 spans 13 residues.

The chain links TRBV28 to TRBJ2-1, with 13 bases lining up with TRBD2. The V gene's germline CDR1 is MDHEN and CDR2 SYDVKM. CDR3 length: 16 residues. Trimming at V came to 5 bases and at J to 9 bases, leaving 10 bases not matched to a gene. CDR3 bases: TGTGCCAGCAGTCCCAGACTAGCGGGAGGCATGGGTGAGCAGTTCTTC. Its protein is CASSPRLAGGMGEQFF.

In its sample, this clone was seen once. This chain connects TRBV11-2 to TRBJ2-3, with 9 bases identical to TRBD2. This CDR3 comprises 18 residues. The germline CDR1 and CDR2 sequences are SGHAT and FQNNGV. The J segment lost 2 bases and the V segment lost 1 base, leaving 10 bases of the junction unmatched. The CDR3 is CASSLASGLAGITDTQYF. The CDR3, as DNA: TGTGCCAGCAGCTTAGCTAGCGGCCTAGCGGGGATCACAGATACGCAGTATTTT.

This clone was recorded only once. The chain combines TRBV19 with TRBJ2-2, with D maybe TRBD2 (6 bases). Trimming stripped 1 base from V and 6 bases from J, with 12 bases between. This CDR3 has 15 amino acids. Germline loops: CDR1 LNHDA, CDR2 SQIVND (reference sequence). The DNA for the CDR3 is TGTGCCAGTAGTATAGTTTCGGGAGTTGCCGGGGAGCTGTTTTTT. This translates into CASSIVSGVAGELFF.

The chain has TRBV5-3 and TRBJ2-7; the match to TRBD2 covers 7 bases. TRBV5-3 is given ORF status, its function remaining uncertain. With 4 bases clipped from V and 1 base from J, the junction kept 17 bases outside the gene matches. The CDR3 contains 18 residues. As DNA, the CDR3 is TGTGCCAGAAGCCCGTGTAGGTGGAAAACTAGCGCTTCCTACGAGCAGTACTTC. Translated, it gives CARSPCRWKTSASYEQYF.

This chain joins TRBV15 and TRBJ2-1; possibly TRBD2 for D (6 bases). V was shortened by 8 bases and J by 9 bases, with 17 bases between the two germline ends. Germline V gene data show CDR1 as LNHNV and CDR2 as YYDKDF (reference sequence). This CDR3 spans 13 amino acids. CDR3 loop: CATRRELGGEQFF. CDR3 sequence (DNA): TGTGCCACCCGGAGGGAATTGGGAGGTGAGCAGTTCTTC.

The chain joins TRBV10-1 to TRBJ2-7; 9 nucleotides align to TRBD1. The CDR3 length is 14 residues. J lost 5 bases, V lost 2 bases, and 4 bases had no gene match. Germline-derived CDR1 and CDR2 are WNHNN and SYGVQD (reference sequence). The CDR3, as DNA: TGCGCCAGCAGTGAGACAGGGGGCGGGAACGAGCAGTACTTC. It specifies CASSETGGGNEQYF.

In its sample, this clone was seen a few times. The genes are TRBV7-8 and TRBJ2-1; TRBD1 matches 9 bases. This CDR3 is 15 amino acids long. Germline V gene lookup returns CDR1 SGHVS and CDR2 FQNEAQ. Trimming at V came to 2 bases and at J to 10 bases, leaving 9 bases not matched to a gene. CDR3 bases: TGTGCCAGCAGCTTAAGAGGGACAGGGTCGTACGAGCAGTTCTTC. Encoded protein: CASSLRGTGSYEQFF. Full variable domain (outside the CDR3, taken from reference TRBV7-8 and TRBJ2-1): GAGVSQSPRYKVAKRGQDVALRCDPISGHVSLFWYQQALGQGPEFLTYFQNEAQLDKSGLPSDRFFAERPEGSVSTLKIQRTQQEDSAVYLCASSLRGTGSYEQFFGPGTRLTVL.

This clone was seen once. V and J are TRBV27 and TRBJ2-3, with a weak D call TRBD2 (6 bases). CDR3 size: 17 residues. Germline V CDR1 and CDR2: MNHEY, SMNVEV (reference sequence). Trimming stripped 0 bases from V and 0 bases from J, with 13 bases between. This CDR3 reads CASSLSLADLSTDTQYF. CDR3 nucleotides: TGTGCCAGCAGTTTATCCTTAGCGGACCTTAGCACAGATACGCAGTATTTT.

The V gene is TRBV27, the J gene TRBJ1-3; 7 bases line up with TRBD1. J gave up 7 bases and V 5 bases, and 17 bases lay outside the gene matches. CDR1 is MNHEY and CDR2 is SMNVEV in the germline V gene (reference sequence). The CDR3 has 17 amino acids. CDR3 sequence (DNA): TGTGCCAGCAGTAGATCTGCCGACGACAGGGCCGGGAACACCATATATTTT. It specifies CASSRSADDRAGNTIYF.

V is TRBV10-3 and J is TRBJ1-3; no clear D gene. The V gene's germline CDR1 is ENHRY and CDR2 SYGVKD. The CDR3 runs 13 residues. V lost 3 bases and J 0 bases, leaving 3 bases between the germline ends. The CDR3: CAISDGSGNTIYF. CDR3 bases: TGTGCCATCAGTGACGGCTCTGGAAACACCATATATTTT.

V and J are TRBV9 and TRBJ1-6; D remains unclear. This CDR3 comprises 16 residues. The germline gives CDR1 SGDLS, CDR2 YYNGEE. V lost 3 bases, J lost 0 bases, and 10 bases lay in between. This CDR3 reads CASSAQMSSYNSPLHF. For the CDR3, the DNA is TGTGCCAGCAGCGCCCAAATGAGCTCCTATAATTCACCCCTCCACTTT.

The chain uses TRBV10-2 and TRBJ2-3; D remains ambiguous. The V end was cut by 1 base, the J end by 5 bases, with 10 bases between. CDR1 and CDR2 (germline): WSHSY, SAAADI. The CDR3 is 14 amino acids. The CDR3 nucleotides read TGCGCCAGCAGTGAGTTCCGAATTGAAGATACGCAGTATTTT. Its translation: CASSEFRIEDTQYF.

The rearrangement uses TRBV7-6 and TRBJ2-3, with TRBD2 matching 7 bases. There are 15 residues in the CDR3. Germline CDR1 and CDR2: SGHVS and FNYEAQ. After removal of 0 bases from V and 5 bases from J, the junction contained 5 bases not matched to a gene. The CDR3 sequence: CASSLAGGNLDTQYF. CDR3 DNA sequence: TGTGCCAGCAGCTTAGCGGGAGGGAACCTAGATACGCAGTATTTT.

This chain joins TRBV27 and TRBJ2-3, with TRBD2 identical over 10 bases. The CDR3 is made up of 16 amino acids. The V gene end was trimmed by 2 bases and the J gene end by 5 bases; junction bases not matched to a gene: 7. Germline CDR1 and CDR2: MNHEY and SMNVEV (reference sequence). The CDR3, as DNA: TGTGCCAGCAGTTTAGGTCTAGCGGGAGCCAAAGATACGCAGTATTTT. Its protein is CASSLGLAGAKDTQYF.

The J gene is TRBJ1-1, the V gene TRBV19; 8 bases line up with TRBD1. Germline assignment: CDR1 LNHDA and CDR2 SQIVND (reference sequence). There are 13 residues in the CDR3. V dropped 3 bases and J dropped 8; count of bases not matched to a gene: 5. As DNA, the CDR3 is TGTGCCAGTAGTATTGGCCAGGGGGCCGAAGCTTTCTTT. The encoded protein is CASSIGQGAEAFF.

This sequence joins TRBV5-4 and TRBJ2-7; 8 nucleotides line up with TRBD1. This CDR3 is 12 amino acids long. V was clipped by 5 bases and J by 7 bases; unmatched bases: 5. CDR1 SGHNT and CDR2 YYREEE come from the germline V gene (reference sequence). The CDR3 loop reads CASRDRGGEQYF. DNA for the CDR3: TGTGCCAGCAGAGACAGGGGCGGAGAGCAGTACTTC.

The V gene is TRBV10-3, the J gene TRBJ2-1; 9 nucleotides agree with TRBD2. The CDR3 consists of 16 residues. In germline, CDR1 is ENHRY, CDR2 SYGVKD. The V segment lost 6 bases and the J segment 8 bases; nucleotides outside the gene matches: 14. CDR3 DNA: TGTGCCATCAGCCACGTACAAGCGGGAGGCCGTGATGAGCAGTTCTTC. Its translation: CAISHVQAGGRDEQFF.